This TCR beta chain appears in the sequencing data of a study of radiotherapy plus CTLA-4 blockade in lung cancer. For the study at large: Disease control was achieved by less than 40% of patients, and objective responses by 15% to 20%.

V was clipped by 8 bases and J by 2 bases, with 16 bases between them. Germline values: CDR1 GTSNPN, CDR2 SVGIG (reference sequence). This CDR3 is built from 15 residues. Study-wide points: Together with interferon-beta, which increased in serum after radiation, early dynamic changes in blood T cell clones were reportedly the best predictors of response. After radiotherapy and ipilimumab, tumor-derived clones expanded in peripheral blood.

CTLA-4 blockade with ipilimumab, together with focal radiation, was given to patients with chemo-refractory metastatic non-small-cell lung cancer. Profiling relied on immunoSEQ multiplex PCR, and the TCRdb table lists in-frame clones only, not all of them. Of 65,000 to 90,000 clones listed, roughly 84% were seen once; the top ten hold 40%. As regards this clone: Its antigen remains unknown.

Sequenced material: peripheral blood, taken from a patient treated with radiotherapy plus ipilimumab. This clonotype was obtained from a human donor with non-small cell lung cancer that progressed on radiotherapy plus ipilimumab. The J gene is TRBJ2-6, the V gene TRBV30; D might be TRBD1 (6 bases). The chain's CDR3 is CALKVAGAGANVLTF. CDR3 bases: TGTGCCCTGAAGGTCGCAGGGGCTGGGGCCAACGTCCTGACTTTC.